The clone carrying this T cell receptor (beta chain) was counted many times. Germline CDR1 SGHAT, CDR2 FQNNGV. This CDR3 contains 14 residues. Trimming took 5 bases from V and 3 from J; bases not matched to a gene: 4. This specimen belongs to a study of T cells after yellow fever vaccination. TCRdb passed the 5' RACE reads through MiXCR, listing each CDR3 protein once. Among about 140,000 distinct CDR3 sequences listed, just over 6.5% were seen once. The V call is TRBV11-2, the J call TRBJ2-1; 7 positions agree with TRBD2. The source is a man between 25 and 39 years old who received the YFV17D yellow fever vaccine. Here the sequenced sample was CD4+ T cells sorted from PBMCs, taken 10 days after the yellow fever booster vaccination. The CDR3 protein is CASSRGSNYNEQFF. The CDR3 coding sequence is TGTGCCAGCAGCCGCGGGAGCAACTACAATGAGCAGTTCTTC.